The rows below give T cell receptor beta chains drawn from one sample of a study of shared T cell receptors in the human thymus. Sequencing was performed with immunoSEQ multiplex PCR; in TCRdb, only in-frame clones are kept and a portion is missing. The sample comprises hundreds of thousands of clones, roughly 90% of which are singletons, and about 0.01% rests with the top ten. These records were also assigned to another study, of human thymus T cells.

The sequenced sample was thymocytes. Receptors originate from a boy in the first two years of life with a congenital heart defect. Each CDR3 is given with its conserved first and last residue. Each record gives: clone size, V gene, D gene, J gene, CDR3 protein, CDR3 DNA. The D gene is left open where the match is weak. Only part of the rows carry a size: once, few, many, or a class if the clone is expanded.

>few|TRBV5-4|-|TRBJ1-3
CASSLEGDHTIYF
TGTGCCAGCAGCTTGGAAGGGGATCACACCATATATTTT
>-|TRBV7-9|-|TRBJ2-1
CASSPDWAEGHEQFF
TGTGCCAGCAGCCCGGACTGGGCGGAAGGCCATGAGCAGTTCTTC
>once|TRBV27|TRBD1|TRBJ1-2
CATSDRTLGGYTF
TGTGCCACCTCGGACAGGACTTTAGGTGGCTACACCTTC
>-|TRBV11-1|-|TRBJ2-5
CASSPWGVTRGETQYF
TGTGCCAGCAGCCCCTGGGGGGTAACTCGGGGGGAGACCCAGTACTTC
>few|TRBV9|TRBD1|TRBJ1-2
CASSPRDSYYGYTF
TGTGCCAGCAGCCCACGGGACAGCTACTATGGCTACACCTTC
>-|TRBV4-2|TRBD2|TRBJ2-3
CASSQGARTSGSSDTQYF
TGTGCCAGCAGCCAAGGAGCCAGGACTAGCGGGAGTTCAGATACGCAGTATTTT
>-|TRBV28|-|TRBJ1-4
CASNQQALDNEKLFF
TGTGCCAGCAACCAACAGGCACTGGATAATGAAAAACTGTTTTTT
>-|TRBV7-3|-|TRBJ2-6
CASSLLAPASSGANVLTF
TGTGCCAGCAGCTTACTAGCGCCTGCGAGCTCTGGGGCCAACGTCCTGACTTTC
>-|TRBV4-1|-|TRBJ2-7
CASSQEAGSYEQYF
TGCGCCAGCAGCCAAGAGGCGGGAAGCTACGAGCAGTACTTC
>-|TRBV28|TRBD2|TRBJ2-3
CASSKGSGRGSTDTQYF
TGTGCCAGCAGCAAAGGTTCGGGGAGGGGAAGCACAGATACGCAGTATTTT
>few|TRBV21-1|-|TRBJ2-7
CASNLLYLAPAYEQYF
TGTGCCAGCAACCTCCTCTACCTCGCCCCGGCCTACGAGCAGTACTTC
>-|TRBV7-6|TRBD2|TRBJ2-3
CASSSPAASGRADTQYF
TGTGCCAGCAGCTCCCCGGCGGCTAGCGGGAGGGCAGATACGCAGTATTTT
>few|TRBV29-1|TRBD1|TRBJ2-2
CSVLDRETGELFF
TGCAGCGTCTTGGACAGGGAGACCGGGGAGCTGTTTTTT
>-|TRBV10-3|-|TRBJ2-1
CAIRRMDNEQFF
TGTGCCATCAGGCGAATGGACAACGAGCAGTTCTTC
>-|TRBV18|-|TRBJ2-7
CASSPRGRVWEQYF
TGTGCCAGCTCCCCACGGGGCAGGGTTTGGGAGCAGTACTTC